A selection of T cell receptor beta chains follows, all from one sample in a study of immune evolution from preneoplasia to lung adenocarcinoma. The repertoire was sequenced with immunoSEQ multiplex PCR; TCRdb's copy has only in-frame clones and lacks some. The sample lists thousands of clones; roughly 85% were seen once. Input material: FFPE adjacent normal lung tissue. The receptors stem from a person between 70 and 80 years old with lung adenocarcinoma. Each CDR3 is given with its conserved first and last residue. A D gene is named only where the DNA matches it firmly. Clone size is stated in some rows and not others, as once, few, many or a class when expanded.

clone_size: .
d_call: TRBD1
v_call: TRBV30
j_call: TRBJ1-1
cdr3_aa: CAWNWDSGNTEAFF
cdr3_nt: TGTGCCTGGAATTGGGACAGCGGTAACACTGAAGCTTTCTTT

clone_size: .
d_call: .
v_call: TRBV28
j_call: TRBJ1-5
cdr3_aa: CASPPGGSSTQPQHF
cdr3_nt: TGTGCCAGCCCTCCCGGCGGCTCTTCGACTCAGCCCCAGCATTTT

clone_size: .
d_call: .
v_call: TRBV4-1
j_call: TRBJ1-4
cdr3_aa: CASSPHLINEKLFF
cdr3_nt: TGCGCCAGCAGCCCCCATTTAATCAATGAAAAACTGTTTTTT

clone_size: .
d_call: TRBD1
v_call: TRBV10-3
j_call: TRBJ1-1
cdr3_aa: CAISDPDRGATEAFF
cdr3_nt: TGTGCCATCAGTGACCCCGACAGGGGGGCCACTGAAGCTTTCTTT

clone_size: .
d_call: .
v_call: TRBV15
j_call: TRBJ1-5
cdr3_aa: CATSRAGSNQPQHF
cdr3_nt: TGTGCCACCAGCAGAGCAGGGAGTAATCAGCCCCAGCATTTT

clone_size: .
d_call: TRBD2
v_call: TRBV30
j_call: TRBJ2-7
cdr3_aa: CAWSPRTSGGPMYEQYF
cdr3_nt: TGTGCCTGGAGTCCCCGGACTAGCGGGGGGCCCATGTACGAGCAGTACTTC

clone_size: .
d_call: .
v_call: TRBV5-4
j_call: TRBJ2-7
cdr3_aa: CASRDTQSSYEQYF
cdr3_nt: TGTGCCAGCAGGGACACCCAGAGCTCCTACGAGCAGTACTTC

clone_size: .
d_call: .
v_call: TRBV7-2
j_call: TRBJ1-5
cdr3_aa: CASSFGGDQRNQPQHF
cdr3_nt: TGTGCCAGCAGTTTTGGAGGGGACCAACGCAATCAGCCCCAGCATTTT

clone_size: .
d_call: .
v_call: TRBV19
j_call: TRBJ2-6
cdr3_aa: CASSNQGITGSGANVLTF
cdr3_nt: TGTGCCAGTAGTAACCAGGGCATTACAGGGTCTGGGGCCAACGTCCTGACTTTC

clone_size: .
d_call: .
v_call: TRBV13
j_call: TRBJ1-5
cdr3_aa: CASSLGGGRSNQPQHF
cdr3_nt: TGTGCCAGCAGCTTAGGCGGAGGACGCTCCAATCAGCCCCAGCATTTT

clone_size: .
d_call: .
v_call: TRBV9
j_call: TRBJ2-2
cdr3_aa: CASSMGELDTGELFF
cdr3_nt: TGTGCCAGCAGCATGGGGGAGCTTGACACCGGGGAGCTGTTTTTT

clone_size: .
d_call: .
v_call: TRBV28
j_call: TRBJ2-5
cdr3_aa: CASSLSSPVGQETQYF
cdr3_nt: TGTGCCAGCAGTTTAAGTTCCCCGGTAGGCCAAGAGACCCAGTACTTC

clone_size: large
d_call: TRBD1
v_call: TRBV29-1
j_call: TRBJ1-2
cdr3_aa: CSGKTGSYGYTF
cdr3_nt: TGCAGCGGCAAGACAGGGTCCTATGGCTACACCTTC

clone_size: .
d_call: .
v_call: TRBV9
j_call: TRBJ2-7
cdr3_aa: CASSPEATYEQYF
cdr3_nt: TGTGCCAGCAGCCCCGAGGCTACCTACGAGCAGTACTTC

clone_size: few
d_call: .
v_call: TRBV7-2
j_call: TRBJ1-1
cdr3_aa: CASSNRVGNTEAFF
cdr3_nt: TGTGCCAGCAGCAACAGGGTTGGGAACACTGAAGCTTTCTTT

clone_size: .
d_call: TRBD1
v_call: TRBV29-1
j_call: TRBJ1-2
cdr3_aa: CSVDRGTEGQGYKGYTF
cdr3_nt: TGCAGCGTTGACCGGGGAACTGAGGGACAGGGGTATAAAGGCTACACCTTC

clone_size: .
d_call: .
v_call: TRBV13
j_call: TRBJ2-3
cdr3_aa: CASSRRGSDTQYF
cdr3_nt: TGTGCCAGCAGCCGCCGCGGGTCAGATACGCAGTATTTT

clone_size: few
d_call: .
v_call: TRBV5-1
j_call: TRBJ1-4
cdr3_aa: CASSLNPGHNEKLFF
cdr3_nt: TGCGCCAGCAGCCTCAACCCGGGACACAATGAAAAACTGTTTTTT

clone_size: .
d_call: TRBD1
v_call: TRBV30
j_call: TRBJ1-5
cdr3_aa: CAWVGQGGQPQHF
cdr3_nt: TGTGCCTGGGTCGGACAGGGAGGACAGCCCCAGCATTTT

clone_size: .
d_call: TRBD1
v_call: TRBV28
j_call: TRBJ1-2
cdr3_aa: CASQGQAYGYTF
cdr3_nt: TGTGCCAGTCAGGGACAGGCCTATGGCTACACCTTC

clone_size: .
d_call: .
v_call: TRBV11-1
j_call: TRBJ2-1
cdr3_aa: CASSSTSKPSYNEQFF
cdr3_nt: TGTGCCAGCAGCTCAACTAGCAAGCCTTCCTACAATGAGCAGTTCTTC

clone_size: few
d_call: TRBD1
v_call: TRBV28
j_call: TRBJ1-1
cdr3_aa: CASSPRQGWGTEAFF
cdr3_nt: TGTGCCAGCAGTCCCCGACAGGGATGGGGCACTGAAGCTTTCTTT

clone_size: .
d_call: .
v_call: TRBV7-8
j_call: TRBJ1-5
cdr3_aa: CASSFDSFNQPQHF
cdr3_nt: TGTGCCAGCAGCTTCGACAGCTTCAATCAGCCCCAGCATTTT

clone_size: .
d_call: TRBD1
v_call: TRBV10-2
j_call: TRBJ2-7
cdr3_aa: CASSVRQGSSYEQYF
cdr3_nt: TGCGCCAGCAGTGTGAGACAGGGGAGCTCCTACGAGCAGTACTTC

clone_size: once
d_call: .
v_call: TRBV5-1
j_call: TRBJ2-5
cdr3_aa: CASSDRDRASPETQYF
cdr3_nt: TGCGCCAGCAGCGATCGGGACCGCGCGTCTCCGGAGACCCAGTACTTC

clone_size: .
d_call: .
v_call: TRBV7-9
j_call: TRBJ2-1
cdr3_aa: CASTNSYNEQFF
cdr3_nt: TGTGCCAGCACGAACTCCTACAATGAGCAGTTCTTC

clone_size: .
d_call: .
v_call: TRBV10-2
j_call: TRBJ2-5
cdr3_aa: CASRNLGQETQYF
cdr3_nt: TGCGCCAGCAGGAACTTAGGGCAAGAGACCCAGTACTTC

clone_size: .
d_call: .
v_call: TRBV2
j_call: TRBJ1-4
cdr3_aa: CASREQGPSEKLFF
cdr3_nt: TGTGCCAGCAGGGAACAGGGCCCTTCGGAAAAACTGTTTTTT

clone_size: .
d_call: TRBD1
v_call: TRBV2
j_call: TRBJ1-5
cdr3_aa: CASSESRGEQPQHF
cdr3_nt: TGTGCCAGCAGTGAGAGCAGGGGGGAACAGCCCCAGCATTTT

clone_size: once
d_call: TRBD1
v_call: TRBV5-1
j_call: TRBJ2-5
cdr3_aa: CASSSGTEETQYF
cdr3_nt: TGCGCCAGCAGCTCCGGGACAGAAGAGACCCAGTACTTC

clone_size: .
d_call: .
v_call: TRBV5-1
j_call: TRBJ1-2
cdr3_aa: CASSFSWGVAVYGYTF
cdr3_nt: TGCGCCAGCAGCTTTTCTTGGGGCGTGGCAGTCTATGGCTACACCTTC

clone_size: .
d_call: TRBD1
v_call: TRBV6-5
j_call: TRBJ2-2
cdr3_aa: CASNKDRGGTGELFF
cdr3_nt: TGTGCCAGCAATAAGGACAGGGGAGGGACCGGGGAGCTGTTTTTT

clone_size: .
d_call: .
v_call: TRBV9
j_call: TRBJ2-5
cdr3_aa: CASSASGTPTETQYF
cdr3_nt: TGTGCCAGCAGCGCCTCCGGGACACCGACGGAGACCCAGTACTTC

clone_size: .
d_call: .
v_call: TRBV7-8
j_call: TRBJ1-1
cdr3_aa: CASSLAAVPIEAFF
cdr3_nt: TGTGCCAGCAGCTTAGCGGCAGTACCGATTGAAGCTTTCTTT

clone_size: .
d_call: .
v_call: TRBV11-2
j_call: TRBJ2-7
cdr3_aa: CASSLAGEQYF
cdr3_nt: TGTGCCAGCAGCTTAGCTGGGGAGCAGTACTTC

clone_size: .
d_call: .
v_call: TRBV9
j_call: TRBJ2-2
cdr3_aa: CASSVGVQNTGELFF
cdr3_nt: TGTGCCAGCAGCGTAGGGGTCCAGAACACCGGGGAGCTGTTTTTT

clone_size: .
d_call: TRBD1
v_call: TRBV7-9
j_call: TRBJ1-1
cdr3_aa: CASSFGDRGGTEAFF
cdr3_nt: TGTGCCAGCAGCTTTGGGGACAGGGGTGGCACTGAAGCTTTCTTT

clone_size: .
d_call: TRBD1
v_call: TRBV7-3
j_call: TRBJ2-2
cdr3_aa: CASSLQHRWTDRGGELFF
cdr3_nt: TGTGCCAGCAGCTTACAACACCGGTGGACAGACAGGGGCGGGGAGCTGTTTTTT

clone_size: .
d_call: .
v_call: TRBV28
j_call: TRBJ2-3
cdr3_aa: CASNLQERADTQYF
cdr3_nt: TGTGCCAGCAACCTACAGGAGCGGGCAGATACGCAGTATTTT

clone_size: .
d_call: .
v_call: TRBV6-1
j_call: TRBJ2-3
cdr3_aa: CASSEGGGGATDTQYF
cdr3_nt: TGTGCCAGCAGTGAAGGGGGCGGGGGCGCCACAGATACGCAGTATTTT

clone_size: once
d_call: TRBD1
v_call: TRBV29-1
j_call: TRBJ1-2
cdr3_aa: CSVTGDYGYTF
cdr3_nt: TGCAGCGTGACAGGGGACTATGGCTACACCTTC

clone_size: .
d_call: .
v_call: TRBV18
j_call: TRBJ1-1
cdr3_aa: CASSGGEFMNTEAFF
cdr3_nt: TGTGCCAGCTCGGGGGGGGAATTCATGAACACTGAAGCTTTCTTT

clone_size: few
d_call: TRBD2
v_call: TRBV28
j_call: TRBJ2-2
cdr3_aa: CASSAVERETGELFF
cdr3_nt: TGTGCCAGCAGCGCCGTGGAGCGGGAAACCGGGGAGCTGTTTTTT